This paragraph covers one T cell receptor (beta chain) sequence. Antigen unknown. Profiled with immunoSEQ multiplex PCR; TCRdb holds only in-frame clones, not every one. Of around 120,000 clones listed, around 90% were seen once; the top ten hold roughly 8.4%. Germline loops: CDR1 SGHNT, CDR2 YYREEE (reference sequence). The CDR3 loop spans 16 amino acids. Between the trimmed V and J ends, which lost 2 bases and 4 bases, there was a span of 18 bases. This sample stems from a study of T cell responses to AZD1222 COVID-19 vaccine. Overall study results and limits: Unmutated variant regions are reportedly the target of nearly half of TCRs that are spike-specific. Donors, mostly white British, included more females; clonal diversity was possibly underestimated. Vaccine-associated CD4 TCRs ranged over spike, dominating at 160-218 and 743-854.

The chain employs TRBV5-4 and TRBJ2-5, with D perhaps matching TRBD1 or TRBD2 (6 bases each). The clonotype was recovered from an adult in good health. The material sequenced was peripheral blood, taken on day 0 of AZD1222 vaccination. The CDR3 nucleotides read TGTGCCAGCAGCTTTGGCTCGAACGGGGGCACAGAGACCCAGTACTTC. Translated, it gives CASSFGSNGGTETQYF.